This T cell receptor beta chain was profiled in a study of regulatory T cells in long-lasting Graves disease (dated by TCRdb to the early 2020s). At the level of the whole study: Newly diagnosed Graves' disease patients had taken antithyroid drugs for less than 3 months. A total of around 35 samples underwent TCR sequencing, from about 13 patients with persistent Graves' disease and approximately 20 patients with newly diagnosed Graves' disease. This study used TCR sequencing and RNA sequencing of peripheral blood to compare persistent Graves' disease patients against newly diagnosed Graves' disease patients. The study took place in China and was registered as a clinical trial. Paper-wide results and their limitations: Patients with persistent disease shared more public clonotypes (about 3,000) than newly diagnosed patients did (about 1,000). Peripheral blood alone was examined, since thyroid tissue, which constituted the primary lesion, could not be accessed. Compared with newly diagnosed patients, persistent Graves' disease patients had lower TCR Shannon entropy and fewer highly expanded clones, which suggests clonal expansion. Sequencing and analysis were limited to the TCR beta chain. The authors noted that the small sample size was a limitation that may lower accuracy. Persistent disease showed preferential use of TRBV28, TRBJ1-2 and TRBJ2-5, whereas newly diagnosed disease favored TRBV20-1 and TRBJ2-1.

The library was built by means of multiplex PCR. The sequencer listed for this sample is Illumina HiSeq 4000. CDR3 regions were amplified by Arm-PCR with iRepertoire HTBI primers to construct TCR beta libraries. Gel purification was performed on PCR products prior to sequencing. The paper's data handling went like this. A total of under 80 TRBV and some 13 TRBJ segments were identified across samples and were used for gene usage analysis of CDR3 amino acid clonotypes. COPE and FqMerger were used to merge the filtered high-quality paired reads into contigs. BLAST was used to align contigs to IMGT TRBV, TRBD and TRBJ reference genes, with CDR3 defined following IMGT. Any clonotype with a frequency above 0.1% was classified as a highly expanded clone. Shannon entropy served as the measure of repertoire diversity, while the Gini coefficient captured V-J evenness. Clonotypes shared by more than one individual were considered public. TCRdb itself trimmed the public reads at Q25 with fastp, ran MiXCR and retained productive beta chains. Records with the same CDR3 protein are collapsed into one entry carrying the most frequent genes and DNA. These V and J calls originate from TCRdb's pipeline instead of the authors' own analysis. The table for this sample lists around 500,000 distinct CDR3 sequences; roughly 16% of them were counted only once. Roughly 25% of the sample is taken by the ten largest.

Ten or more counts support this clonotype. Its antigen is unknown. Base qualities were left out, and no much larger clone turns up one base away. Including the terminal cysteine and phenylalanine, the CDR3 comprises 12 residues. Only the CDR3 DNA stays, 36 bases, in frame from base 1. Trimming removed 3 bases from V and 6 bases from J, leaving 7 bases between the germline ends. CDR1 is given as SGHKS and CDR2 as YYEKEE, both from the germline V gene (reference sequence). Read against the paper, the sample's time point label means: newly diagnosed GD, antithyroid drugs for less than 3 months. RNA was extracted from PBMCs in TRIzol for both TCR sequencing and RNA sequencing. Graves' disease was diagnosed according to American Thyroid Association guidelines. Patients were recruited from an endocrinology department in Xi'an, China. Each patient gave around 9.2 milliliters of peripheral blood, collected in an EDTA anticoagulant tube. Ficoll Paque Plus density gradient separation was used to isolate PBMCs, and no further T cell sorting was done. RNA quality was checked with an Agilent 2100 Bioanalyzer and agarose gel, and concentration with a NanoDrop 2000.

Separately, the same data were catalogued under a study of T cells in Graves' hyperthyroidism and ophthalmopathy. That second report states: Stable Graves' hyperthyroidism was defined as no progression to ophthalmopathy during 18 months of follow-up. Hyperthyroidism patients were aged 18 to 65 years and newly diagnosed, with disease duration of less than 2 months. The study excluded patients with uncontrolled infections, other autoimmune diseases, pregnancy or lactation. Diagnoses relied on clinical symptoms, serum thyroxine and TRAb, thyroid ultrasound and orbital computed tomography. A first-round RT-PCR of the TCR CDR3 used the HTBI primer set with the Qiagen OneStep RT-PCR kit. Most expanded thyroid clonotypes (frequency above 0.001) were also detected in blood, suggesting blood repertoires may reflect thyroid immune responses. A 13 V-J signature model separated ophthalmopathy from stable hyperthyroidism, with approximately 87% sensitivity and 81% to 82% specificity in cross-validation and 80%/75% in testing. In validation, the model predicted progression to ophthalmopathy with approximately 71% sensitivity and roughly 72% specificity, a median of approximately 6.5 months before onset. TCR V-J signatures able to tell the groups apart were searched for in a discovery cohort of some 97 patients, of whom approximately 40 had Graves' ophthalmopathy and about 60 had stable Graves' hyperthyroidism. An independent validation cohort of about 20 hyperthyroidism patients and 17 patients who later progressed to ophthalmopathy tested prospective prediction of ophthalmopathy. The 75 to 100 discovery patients were divided at random into training and test sets in a 7:3 ratio. In more than 5 Graves' hyperthyroidism patients, the study also compared T-cell repertoires from thyroid tissue with T-cell repertoires from blood. After blood sampling, hyperthyroidism patients were treated with methimazole at a starting dose of 30 mg daily, and ophthalmopathy patients were treated with high-dose intravenous methylprednisolone. The libraries were constructed in a second round of multiplex PCR and then size-selected and purified. Paired-end sequencing of the libraries was performed with 100 bp reads on an Illumina HiSeq2000. SOAPnuke was used to process the raw data, throwing out any read that contained adapters or uncalled bases, had a mean Phred below 15, or lacked an exact constant-primer or identifier match. COPE v1.2.5 was used to merge the high-quality paired reads, and each unique nucleotide sequence was defined as a clonotype. MiTCR v1.1 was used to align the clonotypes against IMGT TRBV, TRBD and TRBJ reference segments. The analysis was restricted to V-J combinations with a frequency above 0.0001, which together covered just over 99% of the repertoires. The TCS score was defined as F50 (clonal expansion) divided by E x V (chaos), with BLOSUM62-based TCRdist calculated between CDR3 peptides within each V-J. Welch's t-statistics and random forest reduced around 510 V-J features to around 14, which were used in a naive Bayes classifier (R e1071). Sample size was not statistically predetermined, and blinding of investigators to group allocation was not performed. TCR Vbeta CDR3 sequencing of 135 peripheral blood samples (roughly 41 ophthalmopathy, 75 or so hyperthyroidism and approximately 17 progressor patients) is reported in the paper.

This chain is built from TRBV5-5 and TRBJ2-1; the D gene identity is not certain. The sequenced sample was peripheral blood mononuclear cells (PBMCs), obtained at new diagnosis, from a patient treated with antithyroid drugs. The TCR was taken from a woman in her forties or fifties with Graves disease. Donor details come from another sample of the same person, matched by shared clones. DNA sequence: TGTGCCAGCAGCTGGACCACCAATGAGCAGTTCTTC. This codes for CASSWTTNEQFF.